This passage covers 5 T cell receptor beta chains from one sample sequenced in a study of T-cell reconstitution after alpha-beta-depleted transplantation in children. The library targeted TCRbeta and was prepared with unique molecular identifiers. TCRdb passed the PCR reads through MiXCR, listing each CDR3 protein once. The repertoire holds fewer than 700,000 distinct CDR3 sequences, with approximately 12% as singletons. Specimen: PBMCs, mostly from graft donor cells, collected 360 days after TCRalphabeta/CD19-depleted stem cell transplant. The receptors originated from a male patient under 18 who had a stem cell transplant for acute myeloid leukemia, so the T cells may come from the graft donor.

The rearrangement uses TRBV12-3 or TRBV12-4 and TRBJ2-1, with 10 bases that match TRBD2. The V and J ends lost 3 bases and 11 bases, in that order; junction bases with no gene match: 4. CDR3 length equals 13 residues. In nucleotides, the CDR3 is TGTGCCAGCAGTTTGCTAGCGGGAGTTAAGCAGTTCTTC. Its translation is CASSLLAGVKQFF.

The CDR3 DNA follows: TGTGCCAGCAGCTTGAGTTTTCAGGGGGCGTTCACCGGGGAGCTGTTTTTT. Amino acid sequence: CASSLSFQGAFTGELFF. The chain joins TRBV5-5 to TRBJ2-2, with 8 bases matching TRBD1. With V trimmed by 1 base and J by 4 bases, 9 bases remained unmatched. This CDR3 has 17 residues. The V gene's germline CDR1 is SGHKS and CDR2 YYEKEE (reference sequence).

The chain has TRBV4-3 and TRBJ2-7, with D maybe TRBD2 (6 bases). The ends were cut back, 0 bases at V and 2 bases at J, with 14 bases in the middle. The CDR3 totals 16 residues. CDR1 is LGHNA, CDR2 YSLEER, per germline. The CDR3 nucleotides are TGCGCCAGCAGCCAAGACGGAGGGAGAGGCGCCTACGAGCAGTACTTC. Protein product: CASSQDGGRGAYEQYF.

This clonotype was detected only a few times. V and J are TRBV9 and TRBJ2-2; TRBD2 might be the D (5 bases). In germline, CDR1 is SGDLS, CDR2 YYNGEE. V was clipped by 1 base and J by 3 bases, with 10 bases between them. There are 15 residues in the CDR3. The CDR3 nucleotides read TGTGCCAGCAGCGTACTTAGCGAGGACACCGGGGAGCTGTTTTTT. This translates into CASSVLSEDTGELFF. Filled out from reference TRBV9 and TRBJ2-2, the complete variable domain reads DSGVTQTPKHLITATGQRVTLRCSPRSGDLSVYWYQQSLDQGLQFLIQYYNGEERAKGNILERFSAQQFPDLHSELNLSSLELGDSALYFCASSVLSEDTGELFFGEGSRLTVL.

This clonotype was seen at least ten times. V gene TRBV7-9 combines with J gene TRBJ2-3; 13 bases agree with TRBD2. This CDR3 region has 16 residues. Germline loops: CDR1 SEHNR, CDR2 FQNEAQ (reference sequence). V dropped 4 bases and J dropped 1; count of bases not matched to a gene: 2. The CDR3 bases are TGTGCCAGCAGCTCGGGACTAGCGGGACGCACAGATACGCAGTATTTT. Encoded protein: CASSSGLAGRTDTQYF.